This TCR beta chain appears in the sequencing data of a study of cytomegalovirus exposure and HLA in healthy donors. Points on this clone: Its antigen is unidentified.

The PCR was carried out with 60 Vbeta primers and 13 Jbeta primers. Profiled with immunoSEQ multiplex PCR; TCRdb holds only in-frame clones, not every one. This table holds about 70,000 clones, around 70% found once. CDR1 LNHDA and CDR2 SQIVND come from the germline V gene (reference sequence). Trimming removed 7 bases at V and 1 base at J, with 7 bases between. The CDR3 contains 12 residues. Whole-study results and caveats: Previously analyzed data showed that most TCR beta V segments were productive at a frequency of about 90% or about 30%. The authors excluded some V segments, including TRBV6-2 and TRBV6-3, as indistinguishable.

Sequences were obtained from PBMCs. This clonotype originated in a human donor in good health. This chain links TRBV19 with TRBJ1-2; D gene unclear. The CDR3 spells CASTQNNYGYTF. The CDR3 coding sequence is TGTGCCAGTACCCAGAATAACTATGGCTACACCTTC.